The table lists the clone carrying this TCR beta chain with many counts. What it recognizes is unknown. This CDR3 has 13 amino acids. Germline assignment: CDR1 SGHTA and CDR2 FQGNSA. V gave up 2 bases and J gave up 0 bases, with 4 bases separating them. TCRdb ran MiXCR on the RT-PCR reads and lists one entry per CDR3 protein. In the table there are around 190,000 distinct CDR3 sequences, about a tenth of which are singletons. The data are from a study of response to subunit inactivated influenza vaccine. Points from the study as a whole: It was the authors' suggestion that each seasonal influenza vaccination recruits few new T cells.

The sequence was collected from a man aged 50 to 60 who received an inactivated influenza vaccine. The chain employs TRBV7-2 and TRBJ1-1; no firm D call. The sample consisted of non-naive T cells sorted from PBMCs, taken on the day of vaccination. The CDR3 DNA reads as TGTGCCAGCAGCTTATCTGTGAACACTGAAGCTTTCTTT. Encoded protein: CASSLSVNTEAFF.